The T cell receptor (beta chain) under discussion was sequenced for a study of CD8+ T cells in alopecia areata. The study's findings and limits: Scalp specimens additionally yield sequences from normal skin's resident alphabeta T cells. Higher clonality and more expanded CD8+ clones appeared in lesional than normal scalp.

Extracted RNA was reverse transcribed, and the resulting cDNA served as sequencing template. TCRdb's table, derived via immunoSEQ multiplex PCR, lists solely in-frame clones and lacks some. This sample has under 250,000 clones; more than 55% occur once, and the top ten carry nearly 5%. Cell sorting was applied to PBMCs, and CD4+ and CD8+ T cells were collected. On this clone itself: Antigen specificity is unknown.

This TCR was sampled from a human donor in good health. The source material was CD8+ T cells sorted from blood.

CDR3 amino acids: CASSLFEVSSYNSPLHF. CDR3 sequence (DNA): TGTGCCAGCAGTTTATTCGAAGTGAGCTCCTATAATTCACCCCTCCACTTT. This chain connects TRBV27 to TRBJ1-6; D unresolved. CDR3 length equals 17 residues. Between the trimmed V and J ends, which lost 1 base and 0 bases, there was a span of 10 bases. Germline V CDR1 and CDR2: MNHEY, SMNVEV (reference sequence).